A selection of T cell receptor beta chains follows, all from one sample in a study of patients and donors after allogeneic stem cell transplantation. One entry per CDR3 protein, called by TCRdb with MiXCR from the RT-PCR reads. The data show some 960,000 distinct CDR3 sequences, approximately 19% seen once. Material for sequencing was blood, either unsorted or a sorted T cell fraction (not recorded which). The source of these receptors is a human donor who was either an allogeneic HSCT recipient or a stem cell or donor lymphocyte infusion donor (not recorded which). It is not recorded whose cells these are; they may come from a transplant donor. Each CDR3 is given with its conserved first and last residue. A D gene is named only where the DNA matches it firmly. The size entry is marked missing in some rows and otherwise reads once, few, many or a size class.

size	V	J	D	DNA	CDR3
.	TRBV11-1	TRBJ2-4	.	TGTGCCAGCAGCTTAGAAGCGTATGTAGTCAACTCTTCACTAGCCAAAAACATTCAGTACTTC	CASSLEAYVVNSSLAKNIQYF
few	TRBV29-1	TRBJ1-6	.	TGCAGCGTTGAGGACAGCAATAATTCACCCCTCCACTTT	CSVEDSNNSPLHF
few	TRBV9	TRBJ1-6	.	TGTGCCAGCAGCGTGGGGCCCGGTTCACCCCTCCACTTT	CASSVGPGSPLHF
few	TRBV20-1	TRBJ2-2	.	TGCAGTGCTTCTTATAGTAGCACCGGGGAGCTGTTTTTT	CSASYSSTGELFF
few	TRBV4-2	TRBJ1-6	.	TGTGCCAGCAGCCAAGACTACAGGGAGAATTCACCCCTCCACTTT	CASSQDYRENSPLHF
many	TRBV2	TRBJ2-2	TRBD2	TGTGCCAGCAGTCCTCTAGCGGGAGGACCCGGGGAGCTGTTTTTT	CASSPLAGGPGELFF
.	TRBV5-1	TRBJ2-5	TRBD2	TGCGCCAGCAGCTTTAGCGGGGGACCCCAAGAGACCCAGTACTTC	CASSFSGGPQETQYF
many	TRBV12-3/TRBV12-4	TRBJ1-1	.	TGTGCCAGCAGCCAACAGGGTTTAACTGAAGCTTTCTTT	CASSQQGLTEAFF
few	TRBV10-3	TRBJ2-7	TRBD1	TGTGCCATCAGAATTGGACAGGACTCCTACGAGCAGTACTTC	CAIRIGQDSYEQYF
few	TRBV5-5	TRBJ1-1	.	TGTGCCAGCAGCCGGGCGGGTTTGGGTTCGGGGGCTTTCTTT	CASSRAGLGSGAFF
once	TRBV14	TRBJ2-7	.	TGTGCCAGCAGCCAAGCGAGTCAGGTCTACGAGCAGTACTTC	CASSQASQVYEQYF
many	TRBV12-3/TRBV12-4	TRBJ2-3	.	TGTGCCAGCAGTTCTAAAAAAGCCTCTAGCACAGATACGCAGTATTTT	CASSSKKASSTDTQYF
many	TRBV29-1	TRBJ2-4	.	TGCAGCACCCGTTATAGGACGGACATTCAGTACTTC	CSTRYRTDIQYF
many	TRBV4-3	TRBJ1-1	.	TGCGCCAGCAGCCAGGCGACAGGTTACACTGAAGCTTTCTTT	CASSQATGYTEAFF
few	TRBV4-1	TRBJ2-7	.	TGCGCCAGCAGCATCGGTGCATCCTACGAGCAGTACTTC	CASSIGASYEQYF
few	TRBV6-1	TRBJ1-2	.	TGTGCCAGCAGTGAAAATGGTAACTATGGCTACACCTTC	CASSENGNYGYTF
.	TRBV20-1	TRBJ1-1	.	TGCAGTGCAAAGAAGACAGGCTCCATGAACACTGAAGCTTTCTTT	CSAKKTGSMNTEAFF